This T cell receptor beta chain comes out of a study of spatial heterogeneity in lung cancer. Each CDR3 protein gets one entry after TCRdb re-called the 5' RACE reads with MiXCR. The sample shows about 17,000 distinct CDR3 sequences, about a fifth of them seen only once. Time point here: sample taken at primary tumor resection. Whole RNA, which was extracted from tumor, nontumor lung tissue or frozen PBMC, was sequenced without any cell sorting. This CDR3 comprises 14 residues. Per germline, CDR1 KGHDR and CDR2 SFDVKD. V lost 9 bases, J lost 4 bases, and 18 bases lay in between. By sample share, this clonotype is medium-sized.

Material: PBMCs, obtained at surgery. V is TRBV24-1 and J is TRBJ2-7; either TRBD1 or TRBD2 may supply D (5 bases each). This receptor was taken from a female donor with early-stage non-small cell lung cancer. The DNA for the CDR3 is TGTGCCACCTCCCCCAGAGGGGCAGGGTACGAGCAGTACTTC. This translates into CATSPRGAGYEQYF.